The 26 T cell receptor beta chains below were found in one sample sequenced in a study of cytomegalovirus exposure and HLA in healthy donors. This PCR relied on a set of 60 Vbeta primers and 13 Jbeta primers. Some clones are missing from TCRdb's copy, which holds only in-frame ones; the method was immunoSEQ multiplex PCR. The top ten hold around 1.5% of the sample, which has under 200,000 clones, approximately 82% seen once. Sequencing used PBMCs. Receptor source: a male donor in good health and CMV-seronegative.

This clone was seen a handful of times. The CDR3: CASSLVAGGHEQYF. The CDR3 DNA is TGTGCCAGCAGCTTGGTAGCGGGAGGCCACGAGCAGTACTTC. The chain combines TRBV5-4 with TRBJ2-7, with TRBD2 matching 10 bases. Trimming removed 0 bases from V and 5 bases from J; junction bases left unmatched: 2. Germline-derived CDR1 and CDR2 are SGHNT and YYREEE (reference sequence). The CDR3 extends over 14 amino acids.

This chain connects TRBV9 to TRBJ1-2; weak D call: TRBD1 (5 bases). This CDR3 is 18 amino acids long. Deletions cut 4 bases from V and 3 bases from J, with 25 bases between. CDR1 is SGDLS, CDR2 YYNGEE, per germline. CDR3 sequence (DNA): TGTGCCAGCAGCCGACCGATTCTGGGCGGCAGGGAGGACTATGGCTACACCTTC. Protein product: CASSRPILGGREDYGYTF.

This clone was recorded a few times. The chain employs TRBV6-4 and TRBJ2-2; TRBD2 matches at 7 bases. From germline, CDR1 is MRHNA and CDR2 SNTAGT. Germline trimming cut 2 bases from V and 3 bases from J; bases unmatched to any gene: 0. CDR3 length: 14 amino acids. The CDR3 region is CASSDAGDTGELFF. DNA for the CDR3: TGTGCCAGCAGTGACGCGGGAGACACCGGGGAGCTGTTTTTT.

The sample holds one count of this clone. The chain carries TRBV28 and TRBJ2-7, with TRBD2 matching over 7 bases. In germline, CDR1 is MDHEN, CDR2 SYDVKM. The CDR3 spans 15 residues. With V trimmed by 2 bases and J by 4 bases, 8 bases remained unmatched. The DNA for the CDR3 is TGTGCCAGCAGTTTAGTGGGTGGGAGGGCGTACGAGCAGTACTTC. Translation: CASSLVGGRAYEQYF.

The V and J genes are TRBV14 and TRBJ2-5; 9 nucleotides align to TRBD2. The CDR3 length is 15 residues. Germline loops: CDR1 SGHDN, CDR2 FVKESK. The V segment lost 1 base and the J segment 4 bases; nucleotides outside the gene matches: 4. The CDR3 sequence is CASSQGLAGTETQYF. CDR3 bases: TGTGCCAGCAGCCAAGGCCTAGCGGGAACAGAGACCCAGTACTTC.

V usage is TRBV4-3 and J usage is TRBJ1-3; TRBD1 agrees at 10 bases. V shed 1 base, J shed 2 bases, and the junction held 5 bases outside the gene matches. This CDR3 region has 17 residues. Germline CDR1 LGHNA, CDR2 YSLEER. CDR3 sequence (DNA): TGCGCCAGCAGCCAAGTTCACGGACAGGGGGCTGGAAACACCATATATTTT. Protein: CASSQVHGQGAGNTIYF.

The V and J genes are TRBV27 and TRBJ2-7; D possibly corresponds to TRBD1 (5 bases). Trimming cost V 5 bases and J 6 bases, with 23 bases left between them. In germline, CDR1 is MNHEY, CDR2 SMNVEV (reference sequence). The CDR3 contains 16 residues. The CDR3 nucleotides read TGTGCCAGCAGTCCGACCCCCACACTCAGGGTCCCCGAGCAGTACTTC. Residues: CASSPTPTLRVPEQYF.

The chain is built from TRBV6-5 and TRBJ1-2; D is possibly TRBD1 (5 bases). Per germline, CDR1 MNHEY and CDR2 SVGAGI. The V end lost 4 bases, the J end lost 5 bases, and 14 bases lay between the germline ends. The CDR3 consists of 14 residues. For the CDR3, the DNA is TGTGCCAGCAGTTCCGAAACAGGCCTTTATGGCTACACCTTC. Protein sequence: CASSSETGLYGYTF.

The chain carries TRBV6-4 and TRBJ2-5, with 9 bases that match TRBD1. Judging by the DNA end, TRBJ2-7 fits better; the J call may be wrong. The CDR3 has 14 amino acids. The germline V gene has CDR1 MRHNA and CDR2 SNTAGT. CDR3 in DNA: TGTGCCAGCAGGGGGACAGGGCCCCACTACGAGCAGTACTTC. Residues: CASRGTGPHYEQYF.

The gene calls are TRBV5-4 and TRBJ1-2; possibly TRBD1 for D (5 bases). CDR3 length: 17 residues. Germline CDR1 and CDR2: SGHNT and YYREEE (reference sequence). Trimming shortened V by 3 bases and J by 7 bases, and 25 bases separated the two germline ends. CDR3 in DNA: TGTGCCAGCAGCTCAGAAGGGGTCGGCCTACGAAAAAGTGGCTACACCTTC. Its translation: CASSSEGVGLRKSGYTF.

The rearrangement joins TRBV27 to TRBJ1-5; 8 bases map to TRBD1. The length of the CDR3 is 15 residues. After removal of 2 bases from V and 7 bases from J, the junction contained 7 bases not matched to a gene. CDR1 is MNHEY and CDR2 is SMNVEV in the germline V gene (reference sequence). CDR3 DNA: TGTGCCAGCAGTTTAGGACAGGGTCCGAGGCAGCCCCAGCATTTT. It encodes CASSLGQGPRQPQHF.

The rearrangement links TRBV19 to TRBJ2-2; no reliable D call. In germline, CDR1 is LNHDA, CDR2 SQIVND (reference sequence). The CDR3 sequence is 15 residues long. V lost 2 bases to trimming and J lost 6 bases, with 13 bases between them. CDR3 DNA: TGTGCCAGTAGTATATCAGGCGCGTCCCCCGGGGAGCTGTTTTTT. The encoded protein is CASSISGASPGELFF.

This clone was found once. The V and J genes are TRBV16 and TRBJ2-3; 9 bases match TRBD1. The germline gives CDR1 KGHSY, CDR2 FQNENV. This CDR3 contains 15 residues. V lost 4 bases to trimming and J lost 1 base; unmatched junction nucleotides: 3. The CDR3 loop reads CASSPRDRGTDTQYF. Written as DNA, the CDR3 is TGTGCCAGCAGCCCACGGGACAGGGGCACAGATACGCAGTATTTT. The variable domain in full, completed from reference TRBV16 and TRBJ2-3, reads GEEVAQTPKHLVRGEGQKAKLYCAPIKGHSYVFWYQQVLKNEFKFLISFQNENVFDETGMPKERFSAKCLPNSPCSLEIQATKLEDSAVYFCASSPRDRGTDTQYFGPGTRLTVL.

The chain recombines TRBV11-3 with TRBJ2-7, with D hard to call. V shed 3 bases and J shed 1 base, with 7 bases lying between them. Germline CDR1 is SGHNT and CDR2 is YENEEA. CDR3 length: 13 residues. In nucleotides, the CDR3 is TGTGCCAGCAGCTTTCCCGGGTCCTACGAGCAGTACTTC. It yields the protein CASSFPGSYEQYF.

The chain uses TRBV28 and TRBJ2-5; TRBD2 might be the D (6 bases). The end of the DNA aligns better with TRBJ2-7, so the J call may be wrong. The V gene's germline CDR1 is MDHEN and CDR2 SYDVKM. The CDR3 runs to 13 residues. The CDR3 loop reads CASRTPGAYEQYF. CDR3 nucleotides: TGTGCCAGCAGGACACCGGGAGCTTACGAGCAGTACTTC.

This chain joins TRBV18 and TRBJ1-1; 7 bases agree with TRBD1. J gave up 1 base and V 4 bases, and 9 bases lay outside the gene matches. The CDR3 has 16 amino acids. From germline, CDR1 is KGHSH and CDR2 LQKENI. CDR3 sequence: CASSQGLAGGNTEAFF. The CDR3 DNA reads as TGTGCCAGCTCACAGGGGTTGGCAGGGGGGAACACTGAAGCTTTCTTT. Looking up the rest from reference TRBV18 and TRBJ1-1 gives the full variable domain: NAGVMQNPRHLVRRRGQEARLRCSPMKGHSHVYWYRQLPEEGLKFMVYLQKENIIDESGMPKERFSAEFPKEGPSILRIQQVVRGDSAAYFCASSQGLAGGNTEAFFGQGTRLTVV.

V is TRBV19 and J is TRBJ1-3; a possible D gene is TRBD1 (5 bases). Germline V gives CDR1 LNHDA, CDR2 SQIVND (reference sequence). V was trimmed by 3 bases and J by 1 base, leaving 10 bases between them. The CDR3 loop spans 15 amino acids. The CDR3 nucleotides read TGTGCCAGTAGTATGCATGGGGGGTCTGGAAACACCATATATTTT. The encoded protein is CASSMHGGSGNTIYF. Complete variable domain (other parts from reference TRBV19 and TRBJ1-3): DGGITQSPKYLFRKEGQNVTLSCEQNLNHDAMYWYRQDPGQGLRLIYYSQIVNDFQKGDIAEGYSVSREKKESFPLTVTSAQKNPTAFYLCASSMHGGSGNTIYFGEGSWLTVV.

V and J are TRBV27 and TRBJ2-7; 9 nucleotides agree with TRBD1. J was trimmed by 5 bases and V by 5 bases; bases with no gene match: 10. The CDR3 contains 15 residues. Germline values: CDR1 MNHEY, CDR2 SMNVEV (reference sequence). CDR3 region: CASSIRDRAENEQYF. The CDR3 DNA reads TGTGCCAGCAGTATCCGGGACAGGGCCGAGAACGAGCAGTACTTC.

This chain uses TRBV6-5 with TRBJ2-2, with D maybe TRBD1 (6 bases). V dropped 5 bases and J dropped 5 bases, with 12 bases sitting between them. Germline CDR1 and CDR2: MNHEY and SVGAGI. The CDR3 is made up of 14 amino acids. The CDR3 DNA is TGTGCCAGCAGTGACACAGGGTTTACCGGGGAGCTGTTTTTT. Translated, it gives CASSDTGFTGELFF.

This clone was seen more than once but under ten times. The junction departs from germline at one end; a sequencing error may be responsible. The J gene is TRBJ2-7, the V gene TRBV7-9; 7 bases are shared with TRBD2. Per the germline V gene, CDR1 is SEHNR and CDR2 is FQNEAQ (reference sequence). The CDR3 has 15 amino acids. The CDR3 region has the DNA TGTTCCAGCACCGTGGGGGGGGGAAGCTCCTACGAGCAGTACTTC. This translates into CSSTVGGGSSYEQYF.

The rearrangement links TRBV19 to TRBJ1-1, with 7 bases fitting TRBD1. Germline CDR1 and CDR2: LNHDA and SQIVND (reference sequence). After removal of 6 bases from V and 8 bases from J, the junction contained 18 bases not matched to a gene. The CDR3 totals 16 residues. CDR3 loop: CASSGLSRDSRAEAFF. As DNA, the CDR3 is TGTGCCAGTAGCGGCCTGTCTAGGGACAGCCGAGCAGAAGCTTTCTTT.

This clone was counted a few times. The DNA for the CDR3 is TGTGCCAGCAGCGGGGGACTGCATGACATCGAGCAGTTCTTC. This codes for CASSGGLHDIEQFF. V and J are TRBV9 and TRBJ2-1; D perhaps matches TRBD2 (6 bases). Germline V lookup: CDR1 SGDLS, CDR2 YYNGEE. CDR3 length: 14 amino acids. The V gene lost 3 bases and the J gene lost 10 bases, with 17 bases spanning the gap.

This rearrangement joins TRBV4-3 to TRBJ1-1; the match to TRBD1 covers 8 bases. The CDR3 runs 15 residues. Germline CDR1 is LGHNA and CDR2 is YSLEER. The V and J ends lost 5 bases and 3 bases, in that order; junction bases with no gene match: 8. The CDR3 region has the DNA TGCGCCAGCAGCATCTACAGGGGGTTCGACACTGAAGCTTTCTTT. Encoded protein: CASSIYRGFDTEAFF.

The chain has TRBV10-3 and TRBJ1-6; D is ambiguous. The CDR3 is 16 residues long. Trimming pared 2 bases from V and 7 bases from J, leaving 15 bases between. Germline V CDR1 and CDR2: ENHRY, SYGVKD. The CDR3 DNA reads as TGTGCCATCAGTGAGAGGAGTCGGCAAGCGAATTCACCCCTCCACTTT. Protein: CAISERSRQANSPLHF.

This sequence joins TRBV4-3 and TRBJ2-1; no reliable D call. CDR3 length: 15 amino acids. Germline V gene sequence: CDR1 LGHNA, CDR2 YSLEER. V was clipped by 0 bases and J by 10 bases, with 16 bases between them. The CDR3 DNA is TGCGCCAGCAGCCAAGATCCAACTGCCTGGGCGGAGCAGTTCTTC. Translating gives CASSQDPTAWAEQFF.

The chain links TRBV18 to TRBJ1-1; 10 bases are a match to TRBD1. Germline lookup yields CDR1 KGHSH and CDR2 LQKENI. The CDR3 runs 16 residues. Unmatched junction bases numbered 7, after V lost 5 bases and J lost 1 base. The CDR3 DNA follows: TGTGCCAGCTCAACCGCGGGACAGGGGTCGAACACTGAAGCTTTCTTT. Its translation is CASSTAGQGSNTEAFF.